These 30 T cell receptor beta chains originate from one sample sequenced in a study of CD8 T cells in Susac syndrome. RNA was extracted with the RNeasy kit, and a quantity of roughly 0.5 to 1 ug was reverse transcribed using random hexamers. Using its own MiXCR run on the immunoSEQ multiplex PCR reads, TCRdb lists one record per CDR3 protein. The data hold about 84,000 distinct CDR3 sequences, with 85% to 95% observed a single time. Sequencing was performed on CD8+ T cells from PBMCs. These TCRs come from a human donor in good health.

The chain uses TRBV5-1 and TRBJ2-7; 9 bases fit TRBD1. After removal of 1 base from V and 2 bases from J, the junction contained 4 bases not matched to a gene. The CDR3 is 15 amino acids. Germline lookup yields CDR1 SGHRS and CDR2 YFSETQ. Written as DNA, the CDR3 is TGCGCCAGCAGCTTGTCACAGGGGGCCACCTACGAGCAGTACTTC. Translating it yields CASSLSQGATYEQYF.

V gene TRBV4-1 combines with J gene TRBJ2-7; D remains ambiguous. CDR1 and CDR2 from the germline V gene are MGHRA and YSYEKL. The CDR3 is made up of 15 amino acids. V lost 3 bases, J lost 2 bases, and 14 bases lay in between. CDR3 in amino acids: CASSHEWRGTYEQYF. The CDR3 DNA reads TGCGCCAGCAGCCACGAATGGCGCGGAACCTACGAGCAGTACTTC.

In this sample, this clonotype turned up a few times. This chain links TRBV12-3 or TRBV12-4 with TRBJ2-7, with a possible D match to TRBD1 (7 bases). The CDR3 covers 14 residues. The V and J ends lost 3 bases and 4 bases respectively, with 13 bases between them. The CDR3 DNA reads as TGTGCCAGCAGTTTTGGGACAGCGGGTTACGAGCAGTACTTC. It encodes CASSFGTAGYEQYF.

This rearrangement joins TRBV13 to TRBJ1-1, with D hard to call. The CDR3 runs 17 residues. V lost 0 bases and J 3 bases, leaving 17 bases between the germline ends. Germline V gene sequence: CDR1 PRHDT, CDR2 FYEKMQ (reference sequence). CDR3 amino acids: CASSLGQFGSPDTEAFF. The CDR3 DNA sequence: TGTGCCAGCAGCTTAGGCCAATTTGGGAGTCCGGACACTGAAGCTTTCTTT.

The CDR3 loop is CASSRLSQRNEQFF. As DNA, the CDR3 is TGTGCCAGCAGTCGTCTCTCACAGAGGAATGAGCAGTTCTTC. The V call is TRBV2, the J call TRBJ2-1; D is ambiguous. Germline V lookup: CDR1 SNHLY, CDR2 FYNNEI. The CDR3 length is 14 residues. The ends were cut back, 5 bases at V and 7 bases at J, with 15 bases in the middle.

This chain joins TRBV3-1 and TRBJ2-5; D possibly corresponds to TRBD2 (5 bases). The V end lost 3 bases, the J end lost 1 base, and 9 bases lay between the germline ends. The CDR3 covers 14 residues. CDR1 is LGHDT, CDR2 YNNKEL, per germline (reference sequence). For the CDR3, the DNA is TGTGCCAGCAGCCATTTACGGGGCCAAGAGACCCAGTACTTC. It codes for CASSHLRGQETQYF.

This chain links TRBV5-4 with TRBJ2-7, with 8 bases that match TRBD2. The length of the CDR3 is 14 residues. In germline, CDR1 is SGHNT, CDR2 YYREEE (reference sequence). V lost 2 bases, J lost 2 bases, and 3 bases stayed unmatched. CDR3 amino acids: CASSFGSGAYEQYF. The CDR3 DNA sequence: TGTGCCAGCAGCTTTGGTAGCGGGGCCTACGAGCAGTACTTC.

Worth noting for this clonotype: A junction boundary mismatches the germline segment, possibly from a read error. The chain has TRBV4-1 and TRBJ2-1, with D possibly matching TRBD2 (6 bases). The CDR3 consists of 12 residues. Germline CDR1 is MGHRA and CDR2 is YSYEKL. In DNA, the CDR3 is TGTGGGACGCGGGGTTTCTACAATGAGCAGTTCTTC. Translating gives CGTRGFYNEQFF.

This chain links TRBV5-5 with TRBJ2-1, with a possible D match to TRBD2 (7 bases). Germline V CDR1 and CDR2: SGHKS, YYEKEE (reference sequence). The V end was cut by 2 bases, the J end by 0 bases, with 18 bases between. The CDR3 is 18 amino acids. This CDR3 is CASSFRGGPPNSYNEQFF. Written as DNA, the CDR3 is TGTGCCAGCAGCTTTAGGGGGGGTCCCCCTAACTCCTACAATGAGCAGTTCTTC.

The chain uses TRBV5-6 and TRBJ2-7, with D perhaps matching TRBD1 (6 bases). Germline loops: CDR1 SGHDT, CDR2 YYEEEE. V dropped 1 base and J dropped 5 bases, with 13 bases sitting between them. The CDR3 totals 14 residues. The CDR3 region has the DNA TGTGCCAGCAGCTTGAGCCAGGGGACGGACGAGCAGTACTTC. Amino acid sequence: CASSLSQGTDEQYF.

The J gene is TRBJ2-3, the V gene TRBV6-5; 14 bases are a match to TRBD2. The CDR3 length is 18 residues. In germline, CDR1 is MNHEY, CDR2 SVGAGI. The V gene end was trimmed by 2 bases and the J gene end by 2 bases; junction bases not matched to a gene: 6. The DNA for the CDR3 is TGTGCCAGCAGTTACGGGACTAGCGGGGGACCCCTCACAGATACGCAGTATTTT. This codes for CASSYGTSGGPLTDTQYF.

J is TRBJ1-1 and V is TRBV29-1; D uncertain. The CDR3 consists of 12 residues. The germline V and J ends were trimmed by 0 bases and 6 bases, with 8 bases remaining between them. Germline assignment: CDR1 SQVTM and CDR2 ANQGSEA. This CDR3 reads CSVEEGTSEAFF. The DNA for the CDR3 is TGCAGCGTTGAAGAAGGAACGTCTGAAGCTTTCTTT.

This clonotype has a single count. J is TRBJ2-7 and V is TRBV7-9, with a tentative D call TRBD2 (5 bases). The CDR3 runs to 14 residues. Germline loops: CDR1 SEHNR, CDR2 FQNEAQ (reference sequence). Trimming pared 2 bases from V and 6 bases from J, leaving 14 bases between. The CDR3 is CASSLPQTGSEQYF. CDR3 DNA: TGTGCCAGCAGCTTACCACAAACGGGATCCGAGCAGTACTTC.

The gene calls are TRBV13 and TRBJ2-5; perhaps TRBD2 as D (6 bases). The length of the CDR3 is 14 residues. Trimming pared 5 bases from V and 5 bases from J, leaving 15 bases between. The germline V gene has CDR1 PRHDT and CDR2 FYEKMQ (reference sequence). The CDR3 coding sequence is TGTGCCAGCAGCCAGGGACTGGGCGGGGAGACCCAGTACTTC. Its protein is CASSQGLGGETQYF.

This rearrangement joins TRBV27 to TRBJ1-1, with D uncertain. The CDR3 has 14 amino acids. The germline V and J ends were trimmed by 3 bases and 1 base, with 9 bases remaining between them. In germline, CDR1 is MNHEY, CDR2 SMNVEV (reference sequence). CDR3 bases: TGTGCCAGCAGTTTGTCAGCATCGAACACTGAAGCTTTCTTT. This gives the protein CASSLSASNTEAFF.

Here the CDR3 reads CASGLILPGTGRGAGNTIYF. The CDR3 nucleotides read TGTGCTAGTGGTTTGATTCTCCCCGGGACAGGCCGGGGGGCTGGAAACACCATATATTTT. The chain employs TRBV12-5 and TRBJ1-3, with 8 bases matching TRBD1. There are 20 residues in the CDR3. V lost 2 bases, J lost 2 bases, and 17 bases stayed unmatched. The germline V gene has CDR1 LGHNT and CDR2 FRNRAP.

This clonotype was counted only a few times. This sequence joins TRBV6-1 and TRBJ1-2; 8 bases fit TRBD1. In germline, CDR1 is MNHNS, CDR2 SASEGT. CDR3 size: 14 residues. The V segment lost 7 bases and the J segment 5 bases; nucleotides outside the gene matches: 9. In DNA form, the CDR3 reads TGTGCCAGCACTGGACAGGGAGTTGGGTATGGCTACACCTTC. Residues: CASTGQGVGYGYTF.

A single count supports this clonotype. The chain recombines TRBV5-6 with TRBJ2-5; 11 bases are shared with TRBD1. This CDR3 contains 13 residues. Germline CDR1 SGHDT, CDR2 YYEEEE. Unmatched junction bases numbered 3, after V lost 4 bases and J lost 7 bases. The CDR3 DNA is TGTGCCAGCAGCCGTGGGACAGGGGGGACCCAGTACTTC. It yields the protein CASSRGTGGTQYF.

The chain is built from TRBV20-1 and TRBJ2-4; D is perhaps TRBD1 (6 bases). V lost 3 bases and J 3 bases, leaving 12 bases between the germline ends. The CDR3 totals 14 residues. CDR1 and CDR2 from the germline V gene are DFQATT and SNEGSKA (reference sequence). Written as DNA, the CDR3 is TGCAGTGCTAGCCTAGACAGGCACAAAAACATTCAGTACTTC. It is translated as CSASLDRHKNIQYF.

The rearrangement uses TRBV2 and TRBJ1-5; D is perhaps TRBD1 (5 bases). Deletions cut 10 bases from V and 4 bases from J, with 17 bases between. CDR3 length: 14 amino acids. The germline V gene encodes CDR1 SNHLY and CDR2 FYNNEI. The CDR3, as DNA: TGTGCCACCAAAAAGGGAGGGGCTAATCAGCCCCAGCATTTT. It specifies CATKKGGANQPQHF.

V is TRBV7-9 and J is TRBJ2-7; 8 bases are shared with TRBD2. V dropped 0 bases and J dropped 2; count of bases not matched to a gene: 3. There are 15 residues in the CDR3. Germline V CDR1 and CDR2: SEHNR, FQNEAQ (reference sequence). This CDR3 is CASSLASGGAYEQYF. The CDR3 bases are TGTGCCAGCAGCTTAGCGTCCGGGGGGGCCTACGAGCAGTACTTC.

The chain uses TRBV5-8 and TRBJ2-7; the D call may be TRBD1 or TRBD2 (7 bases each). Germline V gene lookup returns CDR1 SGHTS and CDR2 YDEGEE. Trimming stripped 1 base from V and 3 bases from J, with 20 bases between. The CDR3 runs to 17 residues. The CDR3 DNA sequence: TGTGCCAGCAGCTTGACCCAGGGGGGGATCTGGGTCTACGAGCAGTACTTC. This encodes CASSLTQGGIWVYEQYF.

A single count supports this clonotype. The rearrangement links TRBV20-1 to TRBJ2-7; D gene uncertain. Germline V CDR1 and CDR2: DFQATT, SNEGSKA (reference sequence). This CDR3 contains 12 residues. The V end was cut by 6 bases, the J end by 3 bases, with 12 bases between. The CDR3 reads CSAHRPDYEQYF. The DNA of the CDR3 is TGCAGTGCACATAGACCGGACTACGAGCAGTACTTC.

CDR3: CASSLTGREQYF. The CDR3 coding sequence is TGTGCCAGCAGCCTGACAGGGAGGGAGCAGTACTTC. V and J are TRBV14 and TRBJ2-7; the D gene is possibly TRBD1 (7 bases). Trimming cost V 4 bases and J 7 bases, with 11 bases left between them. The length of the CDR3 is 12 residues. Germline V lookup: CDR1 SGHDN, CDR2 FVKESK.

The chain employs TRBV27 and TRBJ2-7; 9 bases agree with TRBD1. From germline, CDR1 is MNHEY and CDR2 SMNVEV (reference sequence). The CDR3 contains 14 residues. Trimming at V came to 6 bases and at J to 5 bases, leaving 8 bases not matched to a gene. CDR3 nucleotide sequence: TGTGCCAGCAGGAGCCGGGACAGGGACCACGAGCAGTACTTC. It translates to CASRSRDRDHEQYF.

This chain joins TRBV5-1 and TRBJ2-2, with a tentative D call TRBD1 (5 bases). Trimming removed 2 bases from V and 0 bases from J, with 8 bases in between. This CDR3 has 15 residues. CDR1 is SGHRS and CDR2 is YFSETQ in the germline V gene. This CDR3 is CASSLQATNTGELFF. For the CDR3, the DNA is TGCGCCAGCAGCTTACAGGCGACGAACACCGGGGAGCTGTTTTTT. The variable domain in full, completed from reference TRBV5-1 and TRBJ2-2, reads KAGVTQTPRYLIKTRGQQVTLSCSPISGHRSVSWYQQTPGQGLQFLFEYFSETQRNKGNFPGRFSGRQFSNSRSEMNVSTLELGDSALYLCASSLQATNTGELFFGEGSRLTVL.

V is TRBV7-9 and J is TRBJ2-7; 7 positions agree with TRBD1. The CDR3 consists of 13 residues. In germline, CDR1 is SEHNR, CDR2 FQNEAQ (reference sequence). The trim removed 4 bases at V and 6 bases at J, leaving 6 bases unmatched. CDR3 nucleotides: TGTGCCAGCAGCTCCCGACAGGGCGTCGAGCAGTACTTC. This sequence encodes CASSSRQGVEQYF.

This chain uses TRBV11-2 with TRBJ2-3, with D uncertain. In germline, CDR1 is SGHAT, CDR2 FQNNGV. V lost 1 base and J 1 base, leaving 6 bases between the germline ends. This CDR3 is 14 amino acids long. For the CDR3, the DNA is TGTGCCAGCAGCTTAGTTTTCGGCACAGATACGCAGTATTTT. Residues: CASSLVFGTDTQYF.

V gene TRBV9 combines with J gene TRBJ2-1; 12 bases match TRBD2. The germline V gene has CDR1 SGDLS and CDR2 YYNGEE. The V and J ends lost 7 bases and 10 bases, in that order; junction bases with no gene match: 9. This CDR3 has 14 residues. The DNA of the CDR3 is TGTGCCAGCTCGCTAGCGGGGGGGCCAGTAGAGCAGTTCTTC. Translation: CASSLAGGPVEQFF. The whole variable domain, remainder taken from reference TRBV9 and TRBJ2-1, is DSGVTQTPKHLITATGQRVTLRCSPRSGDLSVYWYQQSLDQGLQFLIQYYNGEERAKGNILERFSAQQFPDLHSELNLSSLELGDSALYFCASSLAGGPVEQFFGPGTRLTVL.

The genes are TRBV5-6 and TRBJ2-7; the D gene is possibly TRBD2 (5 bases). V was trimmed by 4 bases and J by 1 base, leaving 9 bases between them. CDR1 and CDR2 (germline): SGHDT, YYEEEE. This CDR3 has 13 residues. CDR3 amino acids: CASSGRNSYEQYF. CDR3 sequence (DNA): TGTGCCAGCAGCGGGAGAAATTCCTACGAGCAGTACTTC.